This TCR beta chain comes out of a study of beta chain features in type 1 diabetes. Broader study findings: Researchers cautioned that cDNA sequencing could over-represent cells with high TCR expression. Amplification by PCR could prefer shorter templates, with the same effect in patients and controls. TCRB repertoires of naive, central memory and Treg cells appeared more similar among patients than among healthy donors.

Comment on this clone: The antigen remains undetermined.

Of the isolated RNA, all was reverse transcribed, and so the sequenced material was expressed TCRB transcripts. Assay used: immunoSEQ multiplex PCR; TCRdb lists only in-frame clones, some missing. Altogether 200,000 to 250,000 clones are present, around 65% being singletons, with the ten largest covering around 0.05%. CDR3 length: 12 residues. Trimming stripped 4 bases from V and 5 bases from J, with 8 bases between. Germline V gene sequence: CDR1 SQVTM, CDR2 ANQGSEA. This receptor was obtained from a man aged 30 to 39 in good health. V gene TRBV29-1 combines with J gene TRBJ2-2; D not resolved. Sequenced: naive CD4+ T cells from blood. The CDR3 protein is CSVVVRTGELFF. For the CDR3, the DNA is TGCAGCGTTGTTGTCCGAACCGGGGAGCTGTTTTTT.